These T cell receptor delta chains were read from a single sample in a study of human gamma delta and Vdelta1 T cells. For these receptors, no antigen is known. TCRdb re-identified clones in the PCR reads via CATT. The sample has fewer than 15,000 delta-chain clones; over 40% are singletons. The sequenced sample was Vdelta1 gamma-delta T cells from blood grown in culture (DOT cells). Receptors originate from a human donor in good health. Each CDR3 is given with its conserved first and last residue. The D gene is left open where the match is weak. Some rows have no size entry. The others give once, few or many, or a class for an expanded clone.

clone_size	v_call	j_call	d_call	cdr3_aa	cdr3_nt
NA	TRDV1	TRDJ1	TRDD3	CALGELAPRTGGYSPYTDKLIF	TGTGCTCTTGGGGAACTGGCCCCCCGTACTGGGGGATACTCCCCGTACACCGATAAACTCATCTTT
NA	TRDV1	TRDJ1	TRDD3	CALGELSRGWGIRRTDKLIF	TGTGCTCTTGGGGAACTATCCCGAGGCTGGGGGATACGGCGGACCGATAAACTCATCTTT
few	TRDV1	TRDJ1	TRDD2	CALGKRDPSYGKYAPKLIF	TGTGCTCTTGGGAAGAGGGACCCTTCCTACGGAAAGTATGCCCCAAAACTCATCTTT
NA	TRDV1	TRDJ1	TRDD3	CALGELDIREYWGITDKLIF	TGTGCTCTTGGGGAACTTGATATAAGAGAATACTGGGGGATCACCGATAAACTCATCTTT
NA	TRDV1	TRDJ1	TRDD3	CALGERNVYGSGDTGTDKLIF	TGTGCTCTTGGGGAACGGAATGTCTACGGGTCGGGGGATACGGGGACCGATAAACTCATCTTT
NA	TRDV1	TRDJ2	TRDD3	CALGERPHSFLRTGGLGGAQLFF	TGTGCTCTTGGGGAACGTCCCCACTCTTTCCTAAGAACTGGGGGTCTGGGGGGAGCACAACTCTTCTTT
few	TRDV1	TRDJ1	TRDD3	CALGEPAGPGLGDRGRYTDKLIF	TGTGCTCTTGGGGAACCCGCCGGACCAGGGCTGGGGGATAGAGGGCGGTACACCGATAAACTCATCTTT
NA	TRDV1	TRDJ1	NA	CALGEHGAGAPSYLIF	TGTGCTCTTGGGGAACATGGGGCTGGGGCCCCTTCATATCTCATCTTT
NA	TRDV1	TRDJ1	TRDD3	CALGPSPPGGYARATDKLIF	TGTGCTCTTGGCCCTTCCCCCCCTGGGGGATACGCACGGGCCACCGATAAACTCATCTTT
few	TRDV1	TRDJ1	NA	CALGELVDVGLPKAGYYHKLIF	TGTGCTCTTGGGGAACTTGTGGACGTAGGCCTTCCCAAGGCAGGGTACTACCATAAACTCATCTTT
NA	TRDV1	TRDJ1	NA	CALGERTATFRGPNLYTDKLIF	TGTGCTCTTGGGGAAAGAACAGCGACGTTCCGGGGACCGAACCTGTACACCGATAAACTCATCTTT
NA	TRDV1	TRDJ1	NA	CALGGTLNLALGPIRNKLIF	TGTGCTCTTGGGGGTACCCTGAATCTGGCCCTTGGACCTATCAGGAATAAACTCATCTTT
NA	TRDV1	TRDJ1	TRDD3	CALGELAYWGKYTDKLIF	TGTGCTCTTGGGGAACTAGCGTACTGGGGAAAGTATACCGATAAACTCATCTTT
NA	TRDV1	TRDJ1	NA	CALGRAFSLPRDTDKLIF	TGTGCTCTTGGGCGTGCCTTCAGCCTCCCCCGGGACACCGATAAACTCATCTTT
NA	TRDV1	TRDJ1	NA	CALGGLKTGGGPPYADKLIF	TGTGCTCTTGGGGGCCTTAAAACGGGTGGGGGTCCCCCTTACGCCGATAAACTCATCTTT
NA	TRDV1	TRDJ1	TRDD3	CALGERTEAFPWGNTNADKLIF	TGTGCTCTTGGGGAACGGACGGAGGCCTTCCCCTGGGGGAATACAAACGCCGATAAACTCATCTTT
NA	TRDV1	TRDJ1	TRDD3	CALGELVKRYTLTGGYGTKLIF	TGTGCTCTTGGGGAACTAGTAAAAAGATATACTCTGACTGGGGGATACGGGACTAAACTCATCTTT
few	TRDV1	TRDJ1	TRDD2	CALGERGGLPKVWTDKLIF	TGTGCTCTTGGGGAAAGGGGCGGCCTTCCTAAGGTGTGGACCGATAAACTCATCTTT
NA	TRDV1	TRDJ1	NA	CALGEPPTLARRNTDKLIF	TGTGCTCTTGGGGAACCCCCTACCTTGGCGCGTCGGAACACCGATAAACTCATCTTT
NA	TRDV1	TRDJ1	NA	CALGEGRPILRLGIGYTDKLIF	TGTGCTCTTGGGGAAGGGCGCCCCATCCTACGACTGGGGATAGGCTACACCGATAAACTCATCTTT
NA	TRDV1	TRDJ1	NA	CALGERASTGINTDKLIF	TGTGCTCTTGGGGAACGGGCAAGTACTGGGATTAACACCGATAAACTCATCTTT
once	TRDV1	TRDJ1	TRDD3	CALGELVNWGIRYTDKLIF	TGTGCTCTTGGGGAATTAGTAAACTGGGGGATACGGTACACCGATAAACTCATCTTT
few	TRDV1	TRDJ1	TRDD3	CALGENALLSRTGGKKLIF	TGTGCTCTTGGGGAAAACGCGCTTCTGTCGCGTACTGGGGGAAAAAAACTCATCTTT
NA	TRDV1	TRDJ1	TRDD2	CALNPFLLGGSKYTDKLIF	TGTGCTCTGAACCCCTTCCTACTCGGGGGAAGTAAGTACACCGATAAACTCATCTTT
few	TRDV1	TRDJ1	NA	CALGELSPREVEDRKLIF	TGTGCTCTTGGGGAACTGTCTCCCAGGGAGGTGGAGGATCGGAAACTCATCTTT
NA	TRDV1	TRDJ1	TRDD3	CALGGLPGIKVLGDHTDKLIF	TGTGCTCTTGGGGGACTCCCCGGGATTAAAGTACTGGGGGATCACACCGATAAACTCATCTTT
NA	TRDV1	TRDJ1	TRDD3	CALGELVPTRGILRKLYTDKLIF	TGTGCTCTTGGGGAACTAGTGCCTACTCGGGGGATACTCCGAAAACTGTACACCGATAAACTCATCTTT
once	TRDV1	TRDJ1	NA	CALGESDTYSHPPCEALTDKLIF	TGTGCTCTTGGGGAATCGGACACTTATAGCCATCCTCCCTGTGAGGCTTTGACCGATAAACTCATCTTT
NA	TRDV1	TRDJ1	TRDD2	CALGELTFLRPGGSPLLYTDKLIF	TGTGCTCTTGGGGAACTCACCTTCCTACGTCCCGGGGGAAGCCCCCTTTTGTACACCGATAAACTCATCTTT
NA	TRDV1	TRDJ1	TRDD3	CALGAGSSSRNWGIRPDKLIF	TGTGCTCTTGGGGCAGGGTCCTCTTCCCGCAACTGGGGGATTCGACCCGATAAACTCATCTTT
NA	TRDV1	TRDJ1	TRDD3	CALGLLGSTGGYAYPPTDKLIF	TGTGCTCTTGGGTTGTTAGGAAGTACTGGGGGATACGCGTATCCGCCGACCGATAAACTCATCTTT
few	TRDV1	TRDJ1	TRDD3	CALGERGLPISVLGDTGGVYTDKLIF	TGTGCTCTTGGGGAACGAGGCCTTCCCATCTCAGTACTGGGGGATACGGGAGGGGTGTACACCGATAAACTCATCTTT
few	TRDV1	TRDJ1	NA	CALGERCRVLPTQPRDTDKLIF	TGTGCTCTTGGGGAACGTTGCCGGGTTTTACCGACTCAGCCGAGGGACACCGATAAACTCATCTTT
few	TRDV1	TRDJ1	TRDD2	CALGLGLPGIYTDKLIF	TGTGCTCTTGGGTTAGGCCTTCCTGGGATTTACACCGATAAACTCATCTTT
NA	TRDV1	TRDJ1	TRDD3	CALGETPYRLGDMGLIF	TGTGCTCTTGGGGAAACCCCCTACAGGCTGGGGGATATGGGACTCATCTTT
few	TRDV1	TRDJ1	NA	CALGEPPTPSGSFTDKLIF	TGTGCTCTTGGGGAACCTCCTACTCCCTCTGGGAGCTTCACCGATAAACTCATCTTT
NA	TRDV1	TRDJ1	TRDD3	CALGDQPPLLRRRDTDTDKLIF	TGTGCTCTTGGGGATCAACCTCCCCTTCTACGGCGAAGGGATACGGACACCGATAAACTCATCTTT
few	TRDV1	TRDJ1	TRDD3	CALGESASYSHWGIPGTDKLIF	TGTGCTCTTGGGGAATCCGCTTCCTACAGTCACTGGGGGATACCGGGGACCGATAAACTCATCTTT
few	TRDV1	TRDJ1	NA	CALGDTGKVYTDKLIF	TGTGCTCTTGGGGATACTGGGAAGGTGTACACCGATAAACTCATCTTT
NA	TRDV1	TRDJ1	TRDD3	CALGVPPPGDNPYTDKLIF	TGTGCTCTTGGGGTCCCCCCCCCAGGGGATAACCCGTACACCGATAAACTCATCTTT
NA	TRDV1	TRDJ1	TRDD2	CALGETTGFSPSYTRPSDTRTYTDKLIF	TGTGCTCTTGGGGAAACAACGGGGTTCTCTCCTTCCTACACCAGACCGTCGGATACGCGGACGTACACCGATAAACTCATCTTT
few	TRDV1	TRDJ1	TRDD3	CALGERSHSEYWGTTYTDKLIF	TGTGCTCTTGGGGAAAGATCCCATTCCGAGTACTGGGGGACCACATACACCGATAAACTCATCTTT
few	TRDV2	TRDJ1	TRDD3	CACDSTGGITDKLIF	TGTGCCTGTGACAGTACTGGGGGGATCACCGATAAACTCATCTTT